The 25 T cell receptor beta chains below were found in one sample sequenced in a study of T cells in Graves' hyperthyroidism and ophthalmopathy. There were TCR beta CDR3 regions amplified from RNA transcripts. HTBI primers were the set used in a first-round RT-PCR of the TCR CDR3. Via MiXCR, TCRdb re-called the multiplex PCR reads, giving one row per CDR3 protein. The profile shows roughly 300,000 distinct CDR3 sequences, 15% to 20% of them singletons. The source material was blood. These receptor sequences come from a woman in her 50s with Graves' hyperthyroidism.

This clonotype was counted ten times or more. The chain joins TRBV5-1 to TRBJ2-1; perhaps TRBD2 as D (6 bases). CDR3 length equals 15 residues. V shed 4 bases and J shed 0 bases, with 11 bases lying between them. Germline values: CDR1 SGHRS, CDR2 YFSETQ. The CDR3 here is CASSDRDSSYNEQFF. DNA for the CDR3: TGCGCCAGCAGCGACCGGGACTCCTCCTACAATGAGCAGTTCTTC.

This clonotype was observed at least ten times. The chain couples TRBV18 to TRBJ1-1; no reliable D call. V was cut by 1 base and J by 1 base, with 4 bases left in between. Per the germline V gene, CDR1 is KGHSH and CDR2 is LQKENI. This CDR3 has 13 amino acids. CDR3 sequence: CASSPQGNTEAFF. The CDR3 DNA follows: TGTGCCAGCTCACCACAAGGGAACACTGAAGCTTTCTTT.

This clonotype was seen repeatedly, ten times or more. V usage is TRBV5-5 and J usage is TRBJ2-1; D possibly corresponds to TRBD1 (6 bases). The germline V gene has CDR1 SGHKS and CDR2 YYEKEE (reference sequence). The CDR3 spans 15 residues. V was cut by 4 bases and J by 5 bases, with 16 bases left in between. The DNA for the CDR3 is TGTGCCAGCAGCCGACCCCAGGGGCACCACAATGAGCAGTTCTTC. Protein product: CASSRPQGHHNEQFF.

This clonotype came up many times. The rearrangement joins TRBV2 to TRBJ2-7, with D possibly matching TRBD1 (6 bases). The CDR3 is 14 residues long. CDR1 and CDR2 (germline): SNHLY, FYNNEI. Trimming shortened V by 5 bases and J by 3 bases, and 14 bases separated the two germline ends. The CDR3 DNA reads TGTGCCAGCAGTTCGATAGACAGGAACTACGAGCAGTACTTC. It encodes CASSSIDRNYEQYF.

The sample holds many counts of this clonotype. The chain recombines TRBV2 with TRBJ1-1, with D unclear. V was cut by 4 bases and J by 7 bases, with 19 bases left in between. Germline V gives CDR1 SNHLY, CDR2 FYNNEI. CDR3 length equals 15 residues. The CDR3 DNA reads as TGTGCCAGCAGTGGAGAAGTAGACATTAACGATGAAGCTTTCTTT. Translating it yields CASSGEVDINDEAFF. Using reference TRBV2 and TRBJ1-1 for the parts outside the CDR3, the full variable domain is EPEVTQTPSHQVTQMGQEVILRCVPISNHLYFYWYRQILGQKVEFLVSFYNNEISEKSEIFDDQFSVERPDGSNFTLKIRSTKLEDSAMYFCASSGEVDINDEAFFGQGTRLTVV.

This chain joins TRBV6-5 and TRBJ2-3; D may be TRBD1 or TRBD2 (5 bases each). The V gene's germline CDR1 is MNHEY and CDR2 SVGAGI. This CDR3 contains 15 residues. V was trimmed by 0 bases and J by 0 bases, leaving 7 bases between them. CDR3 sequence reads: CASSYSGVSTDTQYF. CDR3 coding DNA: TGTGCCAGCAGTTACTCGGGGGTTAGCACAGATACGCAGTATTTT.

This clonotype came up many times. This chain links TRBV18 with TRBJ1-5, with TRBD1 matching 7 bases. This CDR3 region has 15 residues. Germline CDR1 KGHSH, CDR2 LQKENI. After removal of 3 bases from V and 1 base from J, the junction contained 3 bases not matched to a gene. The CDR3 sequence: CASSPRDSSNQPQHF. CDR3 sequence (DNA): TGTGCCAGCTCACCGAGGGACAGCAGCAATCAGCCCCAGCATTTT.

The V call is TRBV20-1, the J call TRBJ2-1, with D unresolved. CDR3 size: 11 residues. V lost 0 bases and J 10 bases, leaving 7 bases between the germline ends. Germline V gene data show CDR1 as DFQATT and CDR2 as SNEGSKA (reference sequence). The CDR3 reads CSARDMGEQFF. DNA of the CDR3: TGCAGTGCTAGAGATATGGGGGAGCAGTTCTTC.

This clonotype was picked up a small number of times. V is TRBV20-1 and J is TRBJ2-1; 11 bases agree with TRBD2. The V segment lost 6 bases and the J segment 9 bases; nucleotides outside the gene matches: 7. This CDR3 region has 13 residues. The germline gives CDR1 DFQATT, CDR2 SNEGSKA (reference sequence). CDR3 DNA sequence: TGCAGTGCGCTAGCTAGCGGGGGGCCTGAGCAGTTCTTC. As protein: CSALASGGPEQFF.

This clonotype was observed a few times. The J gene is TRBJ1-2, the V gene TRBV12-3 or TRBV12-4; D gene unclear. The CDR3 contains 13 residues. Trimming removed 4 bases from V and 7 bases from J, with 13 bases in between. The CDR3 DNA is TGTGCCAGCAGTTCCGCCGGACCGGGTGGCTACACCTTC. It specifies CASSSAGPGGYTF.

This chain connects TRBV27 to TRBJ2-2, with D hard to call. The CDR3 has 13 amino acids. V was cut by 5 bases and J by 7 bases, with 11 bases left in between. Germline CDR1 MNHEY, CDR2 SMNVEV (reference sequence). The CDR3 loop reads CASSLEIGGELFF. In DNA form, the CDR3 reads TGTGCCAGCAGTCTAGAGATCGGCGGGGAGCTGTTTTTT.

The chain uses TRBV19 and TRBJ1-6, with TRBD1 matching 7 bases. V trimming: 5 bases; J trimming: 10 bases; junction bases outside the gene matches: 8. Germline values: CDR1 LNHDA, CDR2 SQIVND (reference sequence). This CDR3 is 14 amino acids long. The CDR3 reads CASSPDRDGSPLHF. CDR3 in DNA: TGTGCCAGTAGTCCAGACAGGGATGGCTCACCCCTCCACTTT.

The gene calls are TRBV7-2 and TRBJ2-5; no reliable D call. Germline CDR1 and CDR2: SGHTA and FQGNSA. V was cut by 0 bases and J by 3 bases, with 8 bases left in between. CDR3 length: 14 residues. The CDR3 here is CASSLASVEETQYF. DNA for the CDR3: TGTGCCAGCAGCTTAGCGAGTGTTGAAGAGACCCAGTACTTC.

Only a few counts were recorded for this clonotype. J is TRBJ2-3 and V is TRBV7-9; D perhaps matches TRBD2 (6 bases). There are 15 residues in the CDR3. V lost 2 bases to trimming and J lost 2 bases, with 11 bases between them. Germline CDR1 and CDR2: SEHNR and FQNEAQ (reference sequence). As DNA, the CDR3 is TGTGCCAGCAGCTTAAATGCGGGGCTCACAGATACGCAGTATTTT. Translated, it gives CASSLNAGLTDTQYF. Looking up the rest from reference TRBV7-9 and TRBJ2-3 gives the full variable domain: DTGVSQNPRHKITKRGQNVTFRCDPISEHNRLYWYRQTLGQGPEFLTYFQNEAQLEKSRLLSDRFSAERPKGSFSTLEIQRTEQGDSAMYLCASSLNAGLTDTQYFGPGTRLTVL.

This clonotype was picked up many times. CDR3 nucleotide sequence: TGTGCCAGCAGCCAAGCGGGGGAAAAACTGTTTTTT. Translation: CASSQAGEKLFF. The chain recombines TRBV3-1 with TRBJ1-4, with D unresolved. CDR3 length equals 12 residues. V gave up 1 base and J gave up 8 bases, with 5 bases separating them. The germline V gene encodes CDR1 LGHDT and CDR2 YNNKEL (reference sequence). Full variable domain (rest looked up from reference TRBV3-1 and TRBJ1-4): DTAVSQTPKYLVTQMGNDKSIKCEQNLGHDTMYWYKQDSKKFLKIMFSYNNKELIINETVPNRFSPKSPDKAHLNLHINSLELGDSAVYFCASSQAGEKLFFGSGTQLSVL.

In its sample, this clonotype was seen a few times. CDR3 nucleotides: TGTGCCAGCAGTCCAAGTTTCGGGACAGCTAATCAGCCCCAGCATTTT. It is translated as CASSPSFGTANQPQHF. The V call is TRBV27, the J call TRBJ1-5; 7 nucleotides align to TRBD1. Looked up from germline, CDR1 is MNHEY and CDR2 is SMNVEV (reference sequence). CDR3 length: 16 residues. The J segment lost 4 bases and the V segment lost 5 bases, leaving 11 bases of the junction unmatched.

The J gene is TRBJ2-1, the V gene TRBV29-1, with D tentatively TRBD2 (5 bases). CDR3 length equals 15 residues. The germline CDR1 and CDR2 sequences are SQVTM and ANQGSEA. Trimming removed 3 bases at V and 7 bases at J, with 19 bases between. The CDR3 region has the DNA TGCAGCGTTGATACGGAGGACCTCGGATGGAATGAGCAGTTCTTC. Translated, it gives CSVDTEDLGWNEQFF.

This clonotype has ten or more counts. The rearrangement uses TRBV5-1 and TRBJ2-1, with TRBD2 matching 8 bases. Trimming cost V 3 bases and J 3 bases; bases outside gene matches: 5. Germline V gene sequence: CDR1 SGHRS, CDR2 YFSETQ. The CDR3 runs to 15 residues. CDR3 sequence reads: CASSSGGPGYNEQFF. The CDR3 nucleotides read TGCGCCAGCAGCTCGGGAGGGCCGGGCTACAATGAGCAGTTCTTC. Full variable domain (outside the CDR3, taken from reference TRBV5-1 and TRBJ2-1): KAGVTQTPRYLIKTRGQQVTLSCSPISGHRSVSWYQQTPGQGLQFLFEYFSETQRNKGNFPGRFSGRQFSNSRSEMNVSTLELGDSALYLCASSSGGPGYNEQFFGPGTRLTVL.

This clonotype has ten or more counts. V is TRBV7-8 and J is TRBJ1-2; the match to TRBD1 covers 10 bases. This CDR3 is 14 amino acids long. The ends lost 3 bases at V and 8 bases at J; junction bases unmatched: 6. Germline values: CDR1 SGHVS, CDR2 FQNEAQ. The CDR3 DNA reads TGTGCCAGCAGCTTGGGGACAGGGGCTGGCGGCTACACCTTC. Translating gives CASSLGTGAGGYTF.

This clonotype was found many times. V usage is TRBV28 and J usage is TRBJ1-1, with TRBD1 as a possible D gene (6 bases). Germline CDR1 MDHEN, CDR2 SYDVKM. The germline V and J ends were trimmed by 4 bases and 7 bases, with 7 bases remaining between them. The CDR3 has 11 amino acids. The CDR3 nucleotides read TGTGCCAGCAGTTCGGACAGTGAAGCTTTCTTT. This translates into CASSSDSEAFF.

On this clonotype: With a much larger clone just one base away, this may be a read error. V and J are TRBV6-9 and TRBJ2-5; the D call may be TRBD1 or TRBD2 (6 bases each). Germline lookup yields CDR1 MNHGY and CDR2 SVAAGI. V dropped 3 bases and J dropped 7 bases, with 18 bases sitting between them. This CDR3 comprises 15 residues. In DNA form, the CDR3 reads TGTGCCAGCAGTTACCCAGGGACAAGGGGGGTGACCCAGTACTTC. This sequence encodes CASSYPGTRGVTQYF.

V and J are TRBV18 and TRBJ2-7, with D possibly called TRBD1 or TRBD2 (5 bases each). The CDR3 is made up of 13 amino acids. Germline CDR1 and CDR2: KGHSH and LQKENI. V lost 3 bases to trimming and J lost 9 bases, with 15 bases between them. As DNA, the CDR3 is TGTGCCAGCTCACCCGGGACGGAGGACGGGCAGTACTTC. Translated: CASSPGTEDGQYF.

This clonotype was seen only a few times. The rearrangement links TRBV10-3 to TRBJ2-2; 7 bases are shared with TRBD2. CDR3 length: 15 residues. Germline lookup yields CDR1 ENHRY and CDR2 SYGVKD. After removal of 6 bases from V and 0 bases from J, the junction contained 4 bases not matched to a gene. The CDR3 sequence is CAIRPGTTNTGELFF. CDR3 DNA: TGTGCCATCAGGCCCGGGACTACGAACACCGGGGAGCTGTTTTTT.

V and J are TRBV5-1 and TRBJ1-5; D is unclear. Germline CDR1 and CDR2: SGHRS and YFSETQ. This CDR3 contains 13 residues. V lost 1 base to trimming and J lost 5 bases, with 7 bases between them. This chain's CDR3 is CASSLTPDQPQHF. In nucleotides, the CDR3 is TGCGCCAGCAGCTTGACACCAGATCAGCCCCAGCATTTT.

This clonotype was seen many times. The chain employs TRBV2 and TRBJ2-4, with D possibly TRBD2 on 5 matching bases. Trimming shortened V by 3 bases and J by 7 bases, and 10 bases separated the two germline ends. The CDR3 runs 13 residues. The germline V gene has CDR1 SNHLY and CDR2 FYNNEI. The CDR3 bases are TGTGCCAGCAGTGACCAACGGAGGAACATTCAGTACTTC. Protein product: CASSDQRRNIQYF.